Presented here are 29 T cell receptor beta chains from one specimen sequenced in a study of regulatory T cells in long-lasting Graves disease (dated by TCRdb to the early 2020s). This specimen's time point label, interpreted: newly diagnosed GD, antithyroid drugs for less than 3 months. For both TCR sequencing and RNA sequencing, RNA was extracted from PBMCs in TRIzol. The library was produced with multiplex PCR. Sequencing took place on an Illumina HiSeq 4000. iRepertoire HTBI primers and Arm-PCR amplification of CDR3 regions were used to construct TCR beta libraries. TCRdb redid the processing of the public reads, applying fastp at Q25 and MiXCR, and retained in-frame beta chains. Every CDR3 protein is listed once, alongside the most common genes and DNA of its rows. Recorded for this sample are 350,000 to 450,000 distinct CDR3 sequences; approximately 12% of them occurred a single time. The biggest ten clones account for 15% to 20% of the sample.

Another study also made use of these data, one on T cells in Graves' hyperthyroidism and ophthalmopathy.

Material: peripheral blood mononuclear cells (PBMCs), obtained at new diagnosis, from a patient treated with antithyroid drugs. Receptors were obtained from a woman younger than 30 with Graves disease. Donor details come from another sample of the same person, matched by shared clones.

In this sample, this clonotype turned up many times. The rearrangement links TRBV18 to TRBJ1-3; D gene uncertain. This CDR3 spans 15 amino acids. Germline CDR1 and CDR2: KGHSH and LQKENI. Trimming left V 3 bases short and J 0 bases short, with 9 bases between. CDR3 loop: CASSPNRVSGNTIYF. In nucleotides, the CDR3 is TGTGCCAGCTCACCGAACAGAGTCTCTGGAAACACCATATATTTT.

This clonotype appeared many times. For the CDR3, the DNA is TGCAGCGCCTTAGCGGGAGATCCCACTGTAGGCTACAATGAGCAGTTCTTC. Protein sequence: CSALAGDPTVGYNEQFF. The chain couples TRBV29-1 to TRBJ2-1; 9 nucleotides match TRBD2. The CDR3 spans 17 residues. Germline V CDR1 and CDR2: SQVTM, ANQGSEA. The V gene end was trimmed by 7 bases and the J gene end by 3 bases; junction bases not matched to a gene: 16.

The table lists this clonotype with many counts. The V and J genes are TRBV10-3 and TRBJ2-5; D may correspond to TRBD1 or TRBD2 (5 bases each). The CDR3 is 13 residues long. CDR1 and CDR2 from the germline V gene are ENHRY and SYGVKD. Trimming pared 8 bases from V and 5 bases from J, leaving 15 bases between. The CDR3 protein is CAIGGTPTETQYF. In nucleotides, the CDR3 is TGTGCCATCGGTGGGACCCCAACGGAGACCCAGTACTTC.

The CDR3 DNA follows: TGTGCCAGCAGCCGACAGGGCAGCACCGGGGAGCTGTTTTTT. It translates to CASSRQGSTGELFF. V gene TRBV7-9 combines with J gene TRBJ2-2; TRBD1 matches at 7 bases. The germline V gene encodes CDR1 SEHNR and CDR2 FQNEAQ (reference sequence). CDR3 size: 14 residues. V gave up 5 bases and J gave up 4 bases; unmatched junction bases: 4. Together with reference TRBV7-9 and TRBJ2-2, the CDR3 gives the full variable domain: DTGVSQNPRHKITKRGQNVTFRCDPISEHNRLYWYRQTLGQGPEFLTYFQNEAQLEKSRLLSDRFSAERPKGSFSTLEIQRTEQGDSAMYLCASSRQGSTGELFFGEGSRLTVL.

The table lists this clonotype with a few counts. The chain employs TRBV6-2 or TRBV6-3 and TRBJ1-5; D unresolved. V was clipped by 2 bases and J by 1 base, with 12 bases between them. This CDR3 has 16 residues. The germline V gene encodes CDR1 MNHEY and CDR2 SVGEGT. The DNA of the CDR3 is TGTGCCAGCAGTTACCCTACCTTAGGGAGCAATCAGCCCCAGCATTTT. It is translated as CASSYPTLGSNQPQHF.

For this clonotype: Being one base from a much bigger clone, this may be a read error. The rearrangement links TRBV3-1 to TRBJ2-5, with 11 bases that match TRBD2. CDR1 and CDR2 from the germline V gene are LGHDT and YNNKEL (reference sequence). This CDR3 is built from 13 residues. V gave up 8 bases and J gave up 5 bases; unmatched junction bases: 4. The CDR3 region has the DNA TGTGCCAGCGGCCGACTAGCGGGGGAGACCCAGTACTTC. It specifies CASGRLAGETQYF.

The chain has TRBV7-3 and TRBJ2-1; TRBD2 agrees at 10 bases. The CDR3 totals 15 residues. Germline CDR1 and CDR2: SGHTA and FQGTGA. V shed 5 bases and J 7 bases; nucleotides not matched to a gene: 8. CDR3 amino acids: CASSEEISGRNEQFF. DNA for the CDR3: TGTGCCAGCAGCGAGGAGATTAGCGGGAGGAATGAGCAGTTCTTC. The complete variable domain, with remaining parts taken from reference TRBV7-3 and TRBJ2-1, reads GAGVSQTPSNKVTEKGKYVELRCDPISGHTALYWYRQSLGQGPEFLIYFQGTGAADDSGLPNDRFFAVRPEGSVSTLKIQRTERGDSAVYLCASSEEISGRNEQFFGPGTRLTVL.

This clonotype was detected only a few times. This sequence joins TRBV7-8 and TRBJ1-2; D not resolved. The ends were cut back, 1 base at V and 4 bases at J, with 13 bases in the middle. The CDR3 spans 15 residues. Germline values: CDR1 SGHVS, CDR2 FQNEAQ. In DNA form, the CDR3 reads TGTGCCAGCAGCTTAGAGATCGGAGGCGGCTATGGCTACACCTTC. As protein: CASSLEIGGGYGYTF.

A few counts support this clonotype. The junction departs from germline at one end; a sequencing error may be responsible. The CDR3, as DNA: TGTGTCATCGGAAAGGGACAGGGGGACACCGGGGAGCTGTTTTTT. Its translation: CVIGKGQGDTGELFF. This rearrangement joins TRBV10-3 to TRBJ2-2; TRBD1 matches at 11 bases. Germline CDR1 ENHRY, CDR2 SYGVKD. This CDR3 is 15 amino acids long.

This chain links TRBV15 with TRBJ2-5; D is perhaps TRBD2 (7 bases). This CDR3 region has 17 residues. V lost 3 bases, J lost 5 bases, and 22 bases lay in between. Per the germline V gene, CDR1 is LNHNV and CDR2 is YYDKDF (reference sequence). CDR3 sequence (DNA): TGTGCCACCAGCAGTCGAGGGAGGGCAGGGGAGTCGGAGACCCAGTACTTC. This gives the protein CATSSRGRAGESETQYF.

The chain uses TRBV6-2 or TRBV6-3 and TRBJ1-3; TRBD1 is a possible D gene (6 bases). This CDR3 has 14 residues. The germline CDR1 and CDR2 sequences are MNHEY and SVGEGT. V gave up 7 bases and J gave up 0 bases, with 10 bases separating them. CDR3: CASKDRSSGNTIYF. The DNA for the CDR3 is TGTGCCAGCAAAGACAGGAGCTCTGGAAACACCATATATTTT.

The genes are TRBV20-1 and TRBJ2-7, with a tentative D call TRBD1 (7 bases). CDR1 is DFQATT and CDR2 is SNEGSKA in the germline V gene (reference sequence). V lost 0 bases and J 6 bases, leaving 15 bases between the germline ends. The CDR3 is 14 residues long. The CDR3 DNA reads as TGCAGTGCTAGAGACCCGGAGGGGGCGGGCGAGCAGTACTTC. Its protein product is CSARDPEGAGEQYF.

The chain uses TRBV12-3 or TRBV12-4 and TRBJ2-1; 8 bases fit TRBD2. The CDR3 contains 13 residues. Losses at the gene ends were 6 bases for V and 9 bases for J; bases not matched to a gene: 7. The chain's CDR3 is CASSAKSGGEQFF. Here the CDR3 DNA reads TGTGCCAGCAGCGCCAAAAGCGGGGGTGAGCAGTTCTTC.

This clonotype was counted ten times or more. This rearrangement joins TRBV19 to TRBJ2-1, with no clear D. With 1 base removed from V and 4 bases from J, the gap between germline ends came to 11 bases. CDR1 and CDR2 (germline): LNHDA, SQIVND (reference sequence). The CDR3 covers 15 residues. The CDR3 protein is CASSIVVDGYNEQFF. The DNA for the CDR3 is TGTGCCAGTAGTATAGTCGTTGACGGATACAATGAGCAGTTCTTC.

The gene calls are TRBV6-1 and TRBJ2-7; D is ambiguous. The length of the CDR3 is 20 residues. Germline V gene sequence: CDR1 MNHNS, CDR2 SASEGT. With 4 bases removed from V and 0 bases from J, the gap between germline ends came to 28 bases. The DNA of the CDR3 is TGTGCCAGCAGTGTCGGCCCGGTCAGCCCCTCAGGTCTGATCTCCTACGAGCAGTACTTC. This translates into CASSVGPVSPSGLISYEQYF.

There are a few counts of this clonotype. The V and J genes are TRBV7-2 and TRBJ2-5, with D possibly called TRBD1 or TRBD2 (6 bases each). Trimming cost V 3 bases and J 5 bases, with 13 bases left between them. The germline V gene encodes CDR1 SGHTA and CDR2 FQGNSA. CDR3 length: 14 residues. This chain's CDR3 is CASSFKGGSETQYF. Written as DNA, the CDR3 is TGTGCCAGCAGCTTCAAGGGGGGTTCGGAGACCCAGTACTTC.

The sample holds many counts of this clonotype. The rearrangement links TRBV7-9 to TRBJ2-3, with TRBD1 matching 9 bases. The CDR3 is 16 residues long. The germline gives CDR1 SEHNR, CDR2 FQNEAQ (reference sequence). The trim removed 5 bases at V and 2 bases at J, leaving 8 bases unmatched. The CDR3, as DNA: TGTGCCAGCAGCACGAACCGGGACAGGGTCACAGATACGCAGTATTTT. This sequence encodes CASSTNRDRVTDTQYF.

This clonotype was picked up many times. The V call is TRBV5-1, the J call TRBJ2-3; perhaps TRBD2 as D (5 bases). Trimming pared 3 bases from V and 0 bases from J, leaving 11 bases between. The CDR3 runs to 15 residues. The V gene's germline CDR1 is SGHRS and CDR2 YFSETQ. The CDR3 protein is CASSSYGGSTDTQYF. The CDR3 DNA reads as TGCGCCAGCAGCTCCTATGGAGGAAGCACAGATACGCAGTATTTT.

The chain recombines TRBV4-1 with TRBJ1-2, with a possible D match to TRBD1 (6 bases). In germline, CDR1 is MGHRA, CDR2 YSYEKL. This CDR3 has 13 residues. V was cut by 1 base and J by 8 bases, with 11 bases left in between. CDR3 DNA sequence: TGCGCCAGCAGCCAAGTAGGGGGTTACGGCTACACCTTC. It yields the protein CASSQVGGYGYTF.

The gene calls are TRBV30 and TRBJ2-2, with D possibly TRBD1 on 5 matching bases. CDR3 length: 14 amino acids. Germline V lookup: CDR1 GTSNPN, CDR2 SVGIG (reference sequence). The V end was cut by 3 bases, the J end by 1 base, with 9 bases between. The CDR3 loop reads CAWRPDRNTGELFF. CDR3 in DNA: TGTGCCTGGAGACCCGACAGGAACACCGGGGAGCTGTTTTTT. Complete variable domain (other parts from reference TRBV30 and TRBJ2-2): SQTIHQWPATLVQPVGSPLSLECTVEGTSNPNLYWYRQAAGRGLQLLFYSVGIGQISSEVPQNLSASRPQDRQFILSSKKLLLSDSGFYLCAWRPDRNTGELFFGEGSRLTVL.

The chain uses TRBV20-1 and TRBJ2-5, with TRBD2 matching 12 bases. Trimming removed 6 bases from V and 4 bases from J; junction bases left unmatched: 12. Germline V CDR1 and CDR2: DFQATT, SNEGSKA (reference sequence). The CDR3 consists of 16 residues. CDR3 bases: TGCAGTGCCTCTAGCGGGGGGGGAAACTGGGGAGAGACCCAGTACTTC. Its translation: CSASSGGGNWGETQYF.

The table lists this clonotype with many counts. V usage is TRBV6-5 and J usage is TRBJ2-2, with D uncertain. Germline CDR1 MNHEY, CDR2 SVGAGI. Trimming pared 0 bases from V and 0 bases from J, leaving 11 bases between. The CDR3 runs 17 residues. This CDR3 reads CASSYSPRRPNTGELFF. The CDR3 coding sequence is TGTGCCAGCAGTTACTCTCCGAGACGGCCGAACACCGGGGAGCTGTTTTTT.

This clonotype was seen at least ten times. The chain couples TRBV11-2 to TRBJ2-1, with TRBD2 identical over 8 bases. The CDR3 is 14 residues long. Per germline, CDR1 SGHAT and CDR2 FQNNGV. V shed 5 bases, J shed 10 bases, and the junction held 10 bases outside the gene matches. For the CDR3, the DNA is TGTGCCAGCAGCGTCGCGGGGGGTCGAAGCGAGCAGTTCTTC. It is translated as CASSVAGGRSEQFF. Variable domain in full (rest from reference TRBV11-2 and TRBJ2-1): EAGVAQSPRYKIIEKRQSVAFWCNPISGHATLYWYQQILGQGPKLLIQFQNNGVVDDSQLPKDRFSAERLKGVDSTLKIQPAKLEDSAVYLCASSVAGGRSEQFFGPGTRLTVL.

This clonotype was recorded many times. V is TRBV28 and J is TRBJ2-7, with 7 bases identical to TRBD1. Trimming cost V 10 bases and J 6 bases; bases outside gene matches: 30. The CDR3 covers 19 residues. The germline CDR1 and CDR2 sequences are MDHEN and SYDVKM. As DNA, the CDR3 is TGTGCCACCTCGACCCCCTGGACAGGTATACGGTATGTACCATCCGAGCAGTACTTC. This sequence encodes CATSTPWTGIRYVPSEQYF.

This clonotype was found many times. The CDR3 region has the DNA TGTGCTAGTGGTTTGAAGGGGGATGGCTCCTACGAGCAGTACGTC. Translating gives CASGLKGDGSYEQYV. V usage is TRBV12-5 and J usage is TRBJ2-7; perhaps TRBD1 as D (6 bases). Germline V gene data show CDR1 as LGHNT and CDR2 as FRNRAP. This CDR3 region has 15 residues. Trimming cost V 2 bases and J 0 bases, with 11 bases left between them.

This clonotype occurred a few times. The rearrangement joins TRBV5-1 to TRBJ2-7; the match to TRBD2 covers 9 bases. In germline, CDR1 is SGHRS, CDR2 YFSETQ. This CDR3 spans 16 amino acids. J was trimmed by 2 bases and V by 3 bases; bases with no gene match: 9. The CDR3 bases are TGCGCCAGCAGCTGGGCCGGGACTAGCAGCACCTACGAGCAGTACTTC. Translating it yields CASSWAGTSSTYEQYF.

This clonotype came up many times. The genes are TRBV7-8 and TRBJ2-5; D remains ambiguous. This CDR3 contains 14 residues. Germline V gives CDR1 SGHVS, CDR2 FQNEAQ. V gave up 1 base and J gave up 5 bases, with 11 bases separating them. The DNA of the CDR3 is TGTGCCAGCAGCTTAGTTTCAGTAATTGAGACCCAGTACTTC. Encoded protein: CASSLVSVIETQYF.

This clonotype appeared many times. The chain couples TRBV11-1 to TRBJ2-5; TRBD1 matches at 8 bases. V shed 5 bases, J shed 2 bases, and the junction held 10 bases outside the gene matches. CDR1 SGHAT and CDR2 FQDESV come from the germline V gene (reference sequence). CDR3 length: 16 residues. CDR3 in amino acids: CASSDWGDRTQETQYF. The CDR3 DNA is TGTGCCAGCAGCGATTGGGGGGACAGGACACAAGAGACCCAGTACTTC. The complete variable domain, with remaining parts taken from reference TRBV11-1 and TRBJ2-5, reads EAEVAQSPRYKITEKSQAVAFWCDPISGHATLYWYRQILGQGPELLVQFQDESVVDDSQLPKDRFSAERLKGVDSTLKIQPAELGDSAMYLCASSDWGDRTQETQYFGPGTRLLVL.

This clonotype was counted many times. The gene calls are TRBV10-1 and TRBJ2-3; 11 bases are a match to TRBD2. Germline CDR1 and CDR2: WNHNN and SYGVQD (reference sequence). The CDR3 has 16 residues. V trimming: 10 bases; J trimming: 4 bases; junction bases outside the gene matches: 13. The CDR3 nucleotides are TGCGCCACCAGCCCCCAGACTAGCGGGATCGCAGATACGCAGTATTTT. This translates into CATSPQTSGIADTQYF.